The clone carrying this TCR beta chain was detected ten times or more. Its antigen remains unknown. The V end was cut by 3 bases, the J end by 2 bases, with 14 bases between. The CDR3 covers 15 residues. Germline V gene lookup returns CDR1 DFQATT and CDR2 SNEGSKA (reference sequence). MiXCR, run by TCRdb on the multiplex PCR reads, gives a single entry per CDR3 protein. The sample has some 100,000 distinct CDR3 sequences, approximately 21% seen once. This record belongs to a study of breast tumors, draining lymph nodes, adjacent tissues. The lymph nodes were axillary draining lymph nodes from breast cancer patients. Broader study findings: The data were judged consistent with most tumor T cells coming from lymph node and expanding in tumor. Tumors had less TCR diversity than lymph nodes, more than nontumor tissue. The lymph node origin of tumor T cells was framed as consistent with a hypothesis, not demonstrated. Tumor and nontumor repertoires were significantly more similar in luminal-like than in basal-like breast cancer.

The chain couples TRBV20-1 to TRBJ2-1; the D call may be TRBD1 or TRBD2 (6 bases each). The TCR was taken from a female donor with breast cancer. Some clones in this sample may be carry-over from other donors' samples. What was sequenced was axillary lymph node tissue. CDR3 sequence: CSAREGGSTYNEQFF. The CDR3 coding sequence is TGCAGTGCTAGGGAGGGGGGTAGCACCTACAATGAGCAGTTCTTC.